The rows below give T cell receptor beta chains drawn from one sample of a study of PD-1 blockade in mismatch repair-deficient tumors. Only in-frame clones appear in the TCRdb table, and some are missing; sequencing was by immunoSEQ multiplex PCR. The data contain 100,000 or so clones, 82% of them singletons. The source material was peripheral blood, sampled roughly 36 weeks after starting pembrolizumab. Receptors originate from an adult with mismatch repair-deficient cancer. The CDR3 runs from the conserved cysteine through the conserved F or W. The D gene is left open where the match is weak. The listing skips clone size in some rows; elsewhere it reads once, few, many or a size class.

TRBV5-6	TRBD2	-	TRBJ2-7	CASSWTSGRLEQYF	TGTGCCAGCAGCTGGACTAGCGGGAGGCTTGAGCAGTACTTC
TRBV5-1	-	-	TRBJ2-2	CASSLGGTSPGELFF	TGCGCCAGCAGCTTGGGTGGGACCTCGCCCGGGGAGCTGTTTTTT
TRBV19	-	-	TRBJ2-1	CASSSRGRYNEQFF	TGTGCCAGTAGTAGTAGGGGACGCTACAATGAGCAGTTCTTC
TRBV2	TRBD2	-	TRBJ2-1	CASSEGLAAYNEQFF	TGTGCCAGCAGTGAAGGACTAGCGGCCTACAATGAGCAGTTCTTC
TRBV7-9	-	-	TRBJ2-1	CASSHRDNEQFF	TGTGCCAGCAGCCACAGGGACAATGAGCAGTTCTTC
TRBV2	TRBD2	-	TRBJ2-3	CASSPGLASDTQYF	TGTGCCAGCAGTCCCGGACTAGCATCAGATACGCAGTATTTT
TRBV28	-	-	TRBJ2-5	CASSFGHRQETQYF	TGTGCCAGCAGTTTCGGACACCGGCAAGAGACCCAGTACTTC
TRBV11-3	-	-	TRBJ2-5	CASSHRTGRWETQYF	TGTGCCAGCAGCCACCGGACCGGACGGTGGGAGACCCAGTACTTC
TRBV5-1	TRBD2	-	TRBJ2-1	CASSSVTAGGEQFF	TGCGCCAGCAGCTCGGTGACAGCGGGAGGAGAGCAGTTCTTC
TRBV7-9	-	-	TRBJ1-1	CASSLEGTQAFF	TGTGCCAGCAGCTTAGAGGGGACGCAAGCTTTCTTT
TRBV6-5	-	-	TRBJ2-5	CASRGAGLLETQYF	TGTGCCAGCAGGGGTGCGGGTCTTTTAGAGACCCAGTACTTC
TRBV5-4	-	once	TRBJ2-6	CASSPPGTLAGANVLTF	TGTGCCAGCAGCCCACCCGGGACCCTCGCTGGGGCCAACGTCCTGACTTTC
TRBV7-9	-	-	TRBJ1-5	CASSFEQGISNQPQHF	TGTGCCAGCAGCTTCGAACAGGGAATAAGCAATCAGCCCCAGCATTTT
TRBV7-9	-	once	TRBJ2-5	CASSPSTGTQETQYF	TGTGCCAGCAGCCCCTCGACAGGAACGCAAGAGACCCAGTACTTC
TRBV15	-	few	TRBJ2-1	CATSRDSGEFDEQFF	TGTGCCACCAGCAGAGATTCGGGAGAGTTCGATGAGCAGTTCTTC
TRBV19	-	-	TRBJ2-5	CASSTNLASLKETQYF	TGTGCCAGTAGTACAAACCTAGCCAGTCTTAAAGAGACCCAGTACTTC
TRBV6-1	-	-	TRBJ1-1	CASNTDLFRPEAFF	TGTGCCAGCAACACGGACCTTTTCCGTCCTGAAGCTTTCTTT
TRBV5-1	TRBD2	-	TRBJ2-2	CASRLAGGSGELFF	TGCGCCAGCCGACTAGCGGGAGGTTCCGGGGAGCTGTTTTTT
TRBV7-9	-	-	TRBJ2-4	CASSRQAGKNIQYF	TGTGCCAGCAGTCGACAGGCGGGCAAAAACATTCAGTACTTC
TRBV5-1	TRBD1	-	TRBJ2-4	CASSPGTATKNIQYF	TGCGCCAGCAGCCCCGGGACAGCAACCAAAAACATTCAGTACTTC
TRBV10-1	-	once	TRBJ2-7	CASSAGTASYEQYF	TGCGCCAGCAGCGCCGGGACGGCCTCCTACGAGCAGTACTTC
TRBV6-4	-	-	TRBJ2-7	CARYEQYF	TGTGCCCGCTACGAGCAGTACTTC
TRBV14	-	-	TRBJ2-7	CASSGGGYEQYF	TGTGCCAGCAGCGGCGGCGGCTACGAGCAGTACTTC
TRBV18	TRBD1	-	TRBJ2-4	CASSRTGTGGVGIQYF	TGTGCCAGCTCAAGAACCGGGACAGGGGGCGTTGGCATTCAGTACTTC
TRBV7-9	-	few	TRBJ2-7	CASSPWTFHEQYF	TGTGCCAGCAGCCCTTGGACATTCCACGAGCAGTACTTC
TRBV11-1	TRBD1	-	TRBJ2-7	CASASRDSSYEQYF	TGTGCCAGTGCTTCCCGGGACAGTTCCTACGAGCAGTACTTC
TRBV5-5	-	-	TRBJ1-1	CASSRPHSVMNTEAFF	TGTGCCAGCAGCCGACCGCACAGTGTCATGAACACTGAAGCTTTCTTT
TRBV19	-	-	TRBJ2-7	CASSIGTANYEQYF	TGTGCCAGTAGTATTGGGACGGCGAACTACGAGCAGTACTTC
TRBV5-4	-	once	TRBJ2-3	CASSLLAGTDTQYF	TGTGCCAGCAGCTTGCTGGCAGGCACAGATACGCAGTATTTT
TRBV27	-	once	TRBJ2-1	CASDRGGISSYNEQFF	TGTGCCAGCGATAGGGGGGGGATTTCCTCCTACAATGAGCAGTTCTTC
TRBV5-1	-	-	TRBJ2-1	CASSLNGALSSYNEQFF	TGCGCCAGCAGCTTAAATGGTGCTTTAAGCTCCTACAATGAGCAGTTCTTC
TRBV5-4	-	-	TRBJ2-7	CASSLGQVPYEQYF	TGTGCCAGCAGCTTGGGACAGGTTCCTTACGAGCAGTACTTC
TRBV6-6	-	-	TRBJ2-3	CASSYSAGSPVTQYF	TGTGCCAGCAGTTACTCTGCCGGATCGCCCGTTACGCAGTATTTT
TRBV30	TRBD1	-	TRBJ2-7	CAWSVGQGGEQYF	TGTGCCTGGAGTGTGGGACAGGGGGGCGAGCAGTACTTC
TRBV11-3	TRBD2	-	TRBJ2-2	CASSSGTAGELFF	TGTGCCAGCAGCAGCGGGACGGCCGGGGAGCTGTTTTTT
TRBV19	TRBD1	-	TRBJ2-1	CASSSRGTGAVNEQFF	TGTGCCAGTAGTTCCAGGGGGACAGGGGCGGTTAATGAGCAGTTCTTC
TRBV5-5	TRBD2	-	TRBJ2-1	CASSSPAGGGEQFF	TGTGCCAGCAGCAGTCCAGCGGGAGGCGGTGAGCAGTTCTTC
TRBV30	-	-	TRBJ2-5	CAWGGNSVSETQYF	TGTGCCTGGGGCGGGAATAGCGTGTCGGAGACCCAGTACTTC
TRBV6-6	-	-	TRBJ2-1	CASSRTLLLNEQFF	TGTGCCAGCAGTAGGACTCTTTTGCTAAATGAGCAGTTCTTC
TRBV11-2	TRBD2	-	TRBJ2-2	CASSLGGLASLGAGELFF	TGTGCCAGCAGCCTGGGGGGACTAGCGTCATTAGGCGCCGGGGAGCTGTTTTTT
TRBV12-5	-	once	TRBJ1-1	CASGLRVNTEAFF	TGTGCTAGTGGTTTAAGGGTGAACACTGAAGCTTTCTTT
TRBV29-1	-	-	TRBJ1-1	CSFTGMNTEAFF	TGCAGTTTTACAGGTATGAACACTGAAGCTTTCTTT
TRBV5-1	-	-	TRBJ1-1	CASSLDPGTEAFF	TGCGCCAGCAGCTTGGATCCGGGCACTGAAGCTTTCTTT
TRBV27	-	-	TRBJ2-7	CASSSRSTIRDISSYEQYF	TGTGCCAGCAGTTCGCGATCAACTATCCGGGACATAAGCTCCTACGAGCAGTACTTC
TRBV7-3	TRBD2	-	TRBJ2-2	CASSSHRQRENTGELFF	TGTGCCAGCAGCTCGCATCGACAGCGGGAGAACACCGGGGAGCTGTTTTTT
TRBV6-5	TRBD2	-	TRBJ2-7	CASSYSGVRPYEQYF	TGTGCCAGCAGTTACAGCGGGGTACGTCCCTACGAGCAGTACTTC
TRBV9	-	-	TRBJ1-5	CASSVDTGGADQPQHF	TGTGCCAGCAGCGTAGATACCGGGGGCGCGGATCAGCCCCAGCATTTT
TRBV5-1	-	-	TRBJ2-6	CASSVTSTGANVLTF	TGCGCCAGCAGCGTTACTAGCACTGGGGCCAACGTCCTGACTTTC